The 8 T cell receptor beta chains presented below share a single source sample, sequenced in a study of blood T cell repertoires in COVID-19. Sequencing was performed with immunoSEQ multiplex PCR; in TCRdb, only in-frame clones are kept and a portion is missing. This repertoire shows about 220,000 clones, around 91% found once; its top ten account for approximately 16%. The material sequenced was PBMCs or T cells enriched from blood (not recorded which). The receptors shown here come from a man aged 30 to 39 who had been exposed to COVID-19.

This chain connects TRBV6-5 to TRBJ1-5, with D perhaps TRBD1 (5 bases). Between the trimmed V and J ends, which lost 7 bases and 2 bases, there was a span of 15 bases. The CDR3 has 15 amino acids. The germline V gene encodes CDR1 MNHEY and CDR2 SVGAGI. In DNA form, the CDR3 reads TGTGCCAGCACCCCACGAGGGGAGGGCAATCAGCCCCAGCATTTT. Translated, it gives CASTPRGEGNQPQHF.

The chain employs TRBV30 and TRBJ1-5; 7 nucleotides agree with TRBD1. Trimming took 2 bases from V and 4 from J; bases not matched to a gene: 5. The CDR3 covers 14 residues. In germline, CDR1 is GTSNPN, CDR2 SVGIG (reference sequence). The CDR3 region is CAWSSGQENQPQHF. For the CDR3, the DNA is TGTGCCTGGAGTAGCGGACAGGAAAATCAGCCCCAGCATTTT.

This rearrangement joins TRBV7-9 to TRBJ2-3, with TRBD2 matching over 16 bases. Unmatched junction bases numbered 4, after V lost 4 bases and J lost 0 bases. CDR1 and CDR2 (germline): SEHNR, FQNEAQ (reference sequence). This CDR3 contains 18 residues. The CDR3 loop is CASSWGLAGGPSTDTQYF. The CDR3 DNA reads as TGTGCCAGCAGCTGGGGACTAGCGGGGGGGCCGAGCACAGATACGCAGTATTTT.

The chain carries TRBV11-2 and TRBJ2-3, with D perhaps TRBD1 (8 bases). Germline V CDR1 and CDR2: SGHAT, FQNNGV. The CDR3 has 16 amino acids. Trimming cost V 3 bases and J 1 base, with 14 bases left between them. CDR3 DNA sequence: TGTGCCAGCAGCTTCACAGGGGGGGCTCGCACAGATACGCAGTATTTT. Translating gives CASSFTGGARTDTQYF.

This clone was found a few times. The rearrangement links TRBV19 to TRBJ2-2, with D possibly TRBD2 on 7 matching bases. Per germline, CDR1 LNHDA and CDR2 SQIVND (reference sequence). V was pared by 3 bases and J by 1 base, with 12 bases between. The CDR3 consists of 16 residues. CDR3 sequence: CASSMTGGMNTGELFF. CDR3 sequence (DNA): TGTGCCAGTAGTATGACGGGGGGCATGAACACCGGGGAGCTGTTTTTT.

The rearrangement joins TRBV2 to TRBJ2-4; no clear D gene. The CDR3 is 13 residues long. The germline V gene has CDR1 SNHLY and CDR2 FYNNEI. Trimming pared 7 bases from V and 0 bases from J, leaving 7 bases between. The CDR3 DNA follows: TGTGCCAGCAAAAAACTAGCCAAAAACATTCAGTACTTC. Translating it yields CASKKLAKNIQYF.

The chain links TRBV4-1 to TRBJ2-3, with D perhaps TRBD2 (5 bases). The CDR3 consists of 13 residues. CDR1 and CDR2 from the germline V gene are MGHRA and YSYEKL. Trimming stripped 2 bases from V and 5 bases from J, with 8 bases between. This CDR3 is CASSQIGIDTQYF. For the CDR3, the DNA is TGCGCCAGCAGCCAAATCGGGATAGATACGCAGTATTTT.

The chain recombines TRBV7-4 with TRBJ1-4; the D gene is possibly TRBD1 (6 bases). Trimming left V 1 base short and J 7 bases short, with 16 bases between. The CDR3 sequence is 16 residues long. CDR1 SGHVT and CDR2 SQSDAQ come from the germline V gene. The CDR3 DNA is TGTGCCAGCAGCTTAGTTGCGCAGGACAGAAGTGAAAAACTGTTTTTT. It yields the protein CASSLVAQDRSEKLFF.